This section outlines one T cell receptor beta chain sequence together with its context. Germline CDR1 is MNHEY and CDR2 is SVGEGT. V lost 6 bases to trimming and J lost 5 bases, with 15 bases between them. The CDR3 runs 14 residues. Data came from immunoSEQ multiplex PCR; TCRdb stores just in-frame clones and leaves some out. The table includes about 310,000 clones, roughly 90% detected once. Assignments of participants to cohorts depended upon their own reported clinical history. This entry comes from a study of blood T cell repertoires in COVID-19. The receptor's source is a woman between 35 and 50 years old who had recovered from COVID-19. Sequences were obtained from PBMCs or T cells enriched from blood (not recorded which). The rearrangement uses TRBV6-2 or TRBV6-3 and TRBJ2-3; a weak D match, TRBD2 (5 bases). For the CDR3, the DNA is TGTGCCAGCAGCTGGGGAGCGAATGTAGATACGCAGTATTTT. As protein: CASSWGANVDTQYF.